This T cell receptor beta chain is drawn from a study of T cell responses to AZD1222 COVID-19 vaccine. Study-level background: The study pooled second doses at about 4 or about 12 weeks. Study-wide results and limits: Baseline antibody screening turned up just a handful of seropositive AZD1222 recipients. Increased Spike-specific TCR breadth and depth were observed after two AZD1222 doses.

Germline values: CDR1 KGHSY, CDR2 FQNENV. V lost 2 bases and J lost 7, with 9 bases in between. CDR3 size: 12 residues. Assay used: immunoSEQ multiplex PCR; TCRdb lists only in-frame clones, some missing. The sample has around 70,000 clones; about nine tenths are singletons. Only one count was recorded for this clone. The antigen is not known. This chain links TRBV16 with TRBJ2-7; D gene ambiguous. The material was peripheral blood, obtained on day 0 of AZD1222 vaccination. This receptor was obtained from an adult in good health. The CDR3 loop is CASSQGALEQYF. As DNA, the CDR3 is TGTGCCAGCAGCCAAGGCGCCCTGGAGCAGTACTTC.